The T cell receptor (beta chain) under discussion was sequenced for a study of cytomegalovirus exposure and HLA in healthy donors. Study-wide results and caveats: Sequences of the TCR beta chain were said to predict the HLA-A and HLA-B alleles of most subjects accurately. With later analysis, a missense DCLRE1C variant became linked to TCR beta V- and J-gene trimming.

Worth noting for this clone: What it binds is unknown.

This cohort consisted of healthy bone marrow donors. This PCR relied on a set of 60 Vbeta primers and 13 Jbeta primers. Profiling relied on immunoSEQ multiplex PCR, and the TCRdb table lists in-frame clones only, not all of them. This table has 99,000 or so clones, approximately 79% appearing once. The CDR3 runs 15 residues. This chain uses TRBV21-1 with TRBJ1-1; the tabulated D call, TRBD1, remains unverified against the DNA. TRBV21-1 is annotated as a pseudogene. Sequences were obtained from PBMCs. The clonotype comes from a man aged 60 to 69 in good health and CMV-seropositive. Here the CDR3 DNA reads TGTGCCAGCAGCAAGCCCCCAGGTCCGAACACTGAAGCTTTCTTT. Its translation: CASSKPPGPNTEAFF.